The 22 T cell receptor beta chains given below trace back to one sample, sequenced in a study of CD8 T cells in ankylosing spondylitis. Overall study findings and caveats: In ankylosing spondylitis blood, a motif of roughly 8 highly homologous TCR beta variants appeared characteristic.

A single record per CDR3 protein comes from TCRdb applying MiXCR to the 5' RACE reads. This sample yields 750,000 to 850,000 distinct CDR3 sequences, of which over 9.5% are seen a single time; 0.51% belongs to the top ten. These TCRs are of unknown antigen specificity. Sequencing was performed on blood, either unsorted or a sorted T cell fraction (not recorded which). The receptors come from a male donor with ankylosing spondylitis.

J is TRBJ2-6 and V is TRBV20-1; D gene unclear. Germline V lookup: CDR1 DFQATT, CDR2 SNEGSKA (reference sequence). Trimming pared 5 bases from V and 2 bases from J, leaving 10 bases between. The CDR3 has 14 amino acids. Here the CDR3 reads CSAPPWPGANVLTF. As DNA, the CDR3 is TGCAGTGCTCCTCCCTGGCCTGGGGCCAACGTCCTGACTTTC.

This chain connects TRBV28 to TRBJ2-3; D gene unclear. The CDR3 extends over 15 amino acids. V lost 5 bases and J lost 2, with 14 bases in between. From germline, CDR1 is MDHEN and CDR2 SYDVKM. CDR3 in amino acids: CASSPPHRNTDTQYF. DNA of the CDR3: TGTGCCAGCAGTCCCCCCCACCGTAACACAGATACGCAGTATTTT.

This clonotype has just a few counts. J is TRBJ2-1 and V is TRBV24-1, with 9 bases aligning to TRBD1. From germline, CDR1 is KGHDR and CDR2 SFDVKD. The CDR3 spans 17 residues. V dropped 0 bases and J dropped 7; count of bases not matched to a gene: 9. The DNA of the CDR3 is TGTGCCACCAGTGATTTGGCGGACAGGGGCGAAAAAAATGAGCAGTTCTTC. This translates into CATSDLADRGEKNEQFF.

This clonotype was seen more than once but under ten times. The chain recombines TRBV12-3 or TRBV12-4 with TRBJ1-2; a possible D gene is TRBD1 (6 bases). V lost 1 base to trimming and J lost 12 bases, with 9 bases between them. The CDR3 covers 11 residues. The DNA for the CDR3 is TGTGCCAGCAGTTTAGGGACAGCTCACACCTTC. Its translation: CASSLGTAHTF.

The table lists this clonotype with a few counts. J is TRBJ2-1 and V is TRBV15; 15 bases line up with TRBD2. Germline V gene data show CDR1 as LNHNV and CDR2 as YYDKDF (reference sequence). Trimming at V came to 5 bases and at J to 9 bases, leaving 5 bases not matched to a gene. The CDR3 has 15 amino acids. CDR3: CATSWTSGRAAEQFF. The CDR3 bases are TGTGCCACCAGCTGGACTAGCGGGAGGGCCGCTGAGCAGTTCTTC.

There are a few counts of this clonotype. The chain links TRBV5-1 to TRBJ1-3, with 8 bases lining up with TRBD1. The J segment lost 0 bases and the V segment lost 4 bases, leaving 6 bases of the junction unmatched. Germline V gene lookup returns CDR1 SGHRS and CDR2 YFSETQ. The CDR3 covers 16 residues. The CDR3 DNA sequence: TGCGCCAGCAGCGGCGGGACAGGCTACTCTGGAAACACCATATATTTT. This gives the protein CASSGGTGYSGNTIYF.

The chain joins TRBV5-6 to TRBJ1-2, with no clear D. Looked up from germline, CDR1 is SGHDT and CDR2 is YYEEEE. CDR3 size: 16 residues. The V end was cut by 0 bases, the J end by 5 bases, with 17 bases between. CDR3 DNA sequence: TGTGCCAGCAGCTTGGCCGTTCAAAGGGCCCTTTATGGCTACACCTTC. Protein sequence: CASSLAVQRALYGYTF.

DNA of the CDR3: TGTGCCAGCAGGCAAAGGGACAGGGACCTGTATGAGCAGTTCTTC. Its translation is CASRQRDRDLYEQFF. The chain uses TRBV27 and TRBJ2-1, with 9 nucleotides matching TRBD1. V was pared by 6 bases and J by 8 bases, with 11 bases of the junction left unmatched. Germline CDR1 reads MNHEY; CDR2 reads SMNVEV (reference sequence). CDR3 length: 15 amino acids.

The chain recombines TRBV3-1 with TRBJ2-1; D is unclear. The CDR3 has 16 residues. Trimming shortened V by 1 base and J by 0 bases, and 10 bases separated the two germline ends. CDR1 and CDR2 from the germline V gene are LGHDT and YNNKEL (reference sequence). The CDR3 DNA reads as TGTGCCAGCAGCCAAGTAGGAACATTCTCCTACAATGAGCAGTTCTTC. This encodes CASSQVGTFSYNEQFF.

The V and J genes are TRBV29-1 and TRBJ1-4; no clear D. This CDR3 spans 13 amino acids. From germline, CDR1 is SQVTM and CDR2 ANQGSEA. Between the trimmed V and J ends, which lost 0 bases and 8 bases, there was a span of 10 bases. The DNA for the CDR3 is TGCAGCGTTGAAGAGGGCAGCGGCGAAAAACTGTTTTTT. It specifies CSVEEGSGEKLFF.

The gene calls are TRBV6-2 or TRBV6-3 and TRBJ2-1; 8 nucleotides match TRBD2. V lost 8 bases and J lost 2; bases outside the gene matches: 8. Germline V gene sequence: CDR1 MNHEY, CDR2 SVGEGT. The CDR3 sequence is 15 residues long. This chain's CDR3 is CASSWELAAYNEQFF. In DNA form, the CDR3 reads TGTGCCAGCTCCTGGGAACTAGCGGCCTACAATGAGCAGTTCTTC.

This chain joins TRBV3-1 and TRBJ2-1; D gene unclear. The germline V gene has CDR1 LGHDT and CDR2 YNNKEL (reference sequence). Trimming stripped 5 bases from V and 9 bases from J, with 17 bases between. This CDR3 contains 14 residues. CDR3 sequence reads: CASSSSTGILEQFF. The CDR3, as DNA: TGTGCCAGCAGCTCGTCCACTGGGATTCTTGAGCAGTTCTTC.

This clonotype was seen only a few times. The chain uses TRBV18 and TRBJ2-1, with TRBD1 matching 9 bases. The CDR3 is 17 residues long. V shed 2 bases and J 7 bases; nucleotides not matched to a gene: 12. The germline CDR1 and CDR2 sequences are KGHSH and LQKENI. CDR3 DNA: TGTGCCAGCTCACCAGGTCGCGTCGGACAGGGGATTAATGAGCAGTTCTTC. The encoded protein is CASSPGRVGQGINEQFF.

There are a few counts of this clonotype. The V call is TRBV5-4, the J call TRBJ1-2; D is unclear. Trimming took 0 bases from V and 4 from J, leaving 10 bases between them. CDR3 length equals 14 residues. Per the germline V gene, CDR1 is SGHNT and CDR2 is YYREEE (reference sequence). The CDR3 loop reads CASSLGQESYGYTF. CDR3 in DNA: TGTGCCAGCAGCTTGGGGCAGGAGAGCTATGGCTACACCTTC.

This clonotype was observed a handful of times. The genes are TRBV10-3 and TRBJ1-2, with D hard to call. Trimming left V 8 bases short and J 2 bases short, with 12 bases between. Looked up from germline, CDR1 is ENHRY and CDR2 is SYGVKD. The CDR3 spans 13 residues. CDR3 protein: CAIRAQENYGYTF. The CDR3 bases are TGTGCCATCCGTGCCCAGGAAAACTATGGCTACACCTTC.

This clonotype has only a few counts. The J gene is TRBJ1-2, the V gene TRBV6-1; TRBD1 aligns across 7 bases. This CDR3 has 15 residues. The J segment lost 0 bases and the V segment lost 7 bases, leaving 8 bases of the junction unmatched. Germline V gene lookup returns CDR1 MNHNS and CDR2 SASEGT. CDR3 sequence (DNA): TGTGCCAGCACCCGAGGGACAGCCCCTAACTATGGCTACACCTTC. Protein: CASTRGTAPNYGYTF.

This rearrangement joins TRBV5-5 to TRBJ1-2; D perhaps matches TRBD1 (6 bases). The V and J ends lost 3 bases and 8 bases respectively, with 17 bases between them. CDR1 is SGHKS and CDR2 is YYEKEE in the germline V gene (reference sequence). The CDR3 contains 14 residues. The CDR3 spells CASSWGRGLEGYTF. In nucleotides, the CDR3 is TGTGCCAGCAGCTGGGGGCGAGGGTTAGAGGGCTACACCTTC.

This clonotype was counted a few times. This CDR3 reads CASSPKTGWYGELFF. CDR3 nucleotides: TGTGCCAGCAGCCCTAAGACAGGGTGGTACGGGGAGCTGTTTTTT. The genes are TRBV7-2 and TRBJ2-2, with TRBD1 matching over 7 bases. Germline CDR1 is SGHTA and CDR2 is FQGNSA. CDR3 length equals 15 residues. Losses at the gene ends were 5 bases for V and 7 bases for J; bases not matched to a gene: 10.

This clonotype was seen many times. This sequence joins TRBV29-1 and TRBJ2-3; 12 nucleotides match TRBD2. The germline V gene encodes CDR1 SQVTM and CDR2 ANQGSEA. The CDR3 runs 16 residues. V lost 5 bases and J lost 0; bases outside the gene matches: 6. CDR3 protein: CSVPPSGRASTDTQYF. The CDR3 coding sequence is TGCAGCGTTCCCCCTAGCGGGAGGGCCAGCACAGATACGCAGTATTTT.

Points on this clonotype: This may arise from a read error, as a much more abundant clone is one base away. CDR3 loop: CSAPTHRGGETQYF. In nucleotides, the CDR3 is TGCAGTGCCCCAACCCACAGGGGGGGGGAGACCCAGTACTTC. The V gene is TRBV20-1, the J gene TRBJ2-5; D perhaps matches TRBD1 (8 bases). Germline CDR1 is DFQATT and CDR2 is SNEGSKA (reference sequence). The CDR3 is 14 amino acids. With 6 bases removed from V and 5 bases from J, the gap between germline ends came to 19 bases.

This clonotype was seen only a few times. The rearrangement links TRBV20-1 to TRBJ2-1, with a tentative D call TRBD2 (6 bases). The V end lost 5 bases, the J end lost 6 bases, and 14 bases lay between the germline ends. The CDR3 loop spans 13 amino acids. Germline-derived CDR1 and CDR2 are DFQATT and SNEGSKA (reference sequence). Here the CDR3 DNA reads TGCAGTGCTCCCATGACTAGTACCAATGAGCAGTTCTTC. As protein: CSAPMTSTNEQFF.

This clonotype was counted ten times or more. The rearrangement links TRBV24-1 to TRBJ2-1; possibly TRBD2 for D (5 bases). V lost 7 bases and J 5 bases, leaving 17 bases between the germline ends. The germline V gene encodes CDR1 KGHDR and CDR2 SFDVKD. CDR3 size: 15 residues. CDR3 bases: TGTGCCACCAGACCTACGGGGATTCAGAACAATGAGCAGTTCTTC. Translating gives CATRPTGIQNNEQFF.